The 3 T cell receptor beta chains below come from one sample, sequenced in a study of T cells after posttransplantation cyclophosphamide. The protocol was immunoSEQ multiplex PCR, while the TCRdb copy is restricted to in-frame clones and leaves out a portion. The data show about 11,000 clones, about 95% seen once. Source material: naive CD8+ T cells sorted from PBMCs. Source of these receptors: a man younger than 40 in good health and a related stem cell transplant donor.

This chain links TRBV6-1 with TRBJ2-7; a possible D gene is TRBD2 (6 bases). CDR1 is MNHNS, CDR2 SASEGT, per germline. The germline V and J ends were trimmed by 2 bases and 2 bases, with 10 bases remaining between them. The CDR3 spans 14 residues. CDR3 amino acids: CASSESGTPYEQYF. CDR3 DNA: TGTGCCAGCAGTGAATCAGGGACTCCCTACGAGCAGTACTTC.

The V call is TRBV4-3, the J call TRBJ2-1; 9 bases are shared with TRBD1. This CDR3 is 16 amino acids long. Looked up from germline, CDR1 is LGHNA and CDR2 is YSLEER. V dropped 0 bases and J dropped 7; count of bases not matched to a gene: 7. CDR3 residues: CASSQEVGTGRNEQFF. The CDR3, as DNA: TGCGCCAGCAGCCAAGAGGTGGGGACAGGGAGGAATGAGCAGTTCTTC.

V gene TRBV6-5 combines with J gene TRBJ2-7, with a weak D call TRBD1 (5 bases). The V end was cut by 4 bases, the J end by 3 bases, with 7 bases between. The CDR3 has 12 amino acids. The germline V gene encodes CDR1 MNHEY and CDR2 SVGAGI. CDR3 sequence: CASSSQGYEQYF. The CDR3 DNA sequence: TGTGCCAGCAGTTCCCAGGGCTACGAGCAGTACTTC.